This passage covers 30 T cell receptor beta chains from one sample sequenced in a study of beta chain features in type 1 diabetes. Study-wide results and caveats: All four CD4+ subsets from Type 1 diabetes patients carried moderately but significantly shorter TCRB CDR3s.

Their specific antigens are unknown. Expressed TCRB transcripts got sequenced, as all isolated RNA was reverse transcribed. Data came from immunoSEQ multiplex PCR; TCRdb stores just in-frame clones and leaves some out. The repertoire holds roughly 160,000 clones, with 7.8% as singletons. Material for sequencing was central memory CD4+ T cells from blood. The receptor source for this set is a woman in her thirties or forties with type 1 diabetes.

This rearrangement joins TRBV19 to TRBJ2-2; 7 bases are a match to TRBD1. Germline trimming cut 3 bases from V and 1 base from J; bases unmatched to any gene: 5. Looked up from germline, CDR1 is LNHDA and CDR2 is SQIVND (reference sequence). The CDR3 totals 16 residues. CDR3: CASSINPGGNTGELFF. The CDR3 bases are TGTGCCAGTAGTATCAACCCAGGGGGGAACACCGGGGAGCTGTTTTTT.

The chain joins TRBV21-1 to TRBJ2-3; the DNA was not compared with TRBD1, the D call given in the table. TRBV21-1 is assigned pseudogene status. CDR3 length: 16 amino acids. The CDR3, as DNA: TGTGCCAGCAGCAAAGCGCTGGCCAGGATCACAGATACGCAGTATTTT. Translation: CASSKALARITDTQYF.

This sequence joins TRBV18 and TRBJ2-1; weak D call: TRBD1 (6 bases). CDR1 and CDR2 from the germline V gene are KGHSH and LQKENI. Trimming took off 7 bases at V and 0 bases at J, with 10 bases between the two ends. There are 14 residues in the CDR3. The CDR3 nucleotides read TGTGCCAGCTTAACAGGGAGCTCCTACAATGAGCAGTTCTTC. This codes for CASLTGSSYNEQFF.

The V and J genes are TRBV18 and TRBJ2-1; the D gene is possibly TRBD2 (5 bases). Germline CDR1 is KGHSH and CDR2 is LQKENI. The CDR3 is made up of 13 amino acids. Trimming removed 3 bases at V and 8 bases at J, with 11 bases between. This CDR3 reads CASSPEESDEQFF. CDR3 DNA: TGTGCCAGCTCACCGGAGGAGTCCGATGAGCAGTTCTTC.

This clone was observed many times. V and J are TRBV30 and TRBJ1-1; perhaps TRBD1 as D (5 bases). The V end was cut by 4 bases, the J end by 0 bases, with 9 bases between. CDR1 GTSNPN and CDR2 SVGIG come from the germline V gene (reference sequence). The CDR3 spans 13 residues. The DNA of the CDR3 is TGTGCCTGGAATACAGGCATGAACACTGAAGCTTTCTTT. It is translated as CAWNTGMNTEAFF.

This clone was observed a few times. The gene calls are TRBV30 and TRBJ1-2, with D possibly TRBD1 on 5 matching bases. Germline loops: CDR1 GTSNPN, CDR2 SVGIG (reference sequence). The CDR3 sequence is 13 residues long. With 4 bases removed from V and 4 bases from J, the gap between germline ends came to 13 bases. The CDR3 sequence: CAWTGAGLYGYTF. The CDR3 DNA reads as TGTGCCTGGACGGGAGCGGGACTCTATGGCTACACCTTC.

The sample holds a few counts of this clone. The chain employs TRBV28 and TRBJ1-2; D perhaps matches TRBD1 (5 bases). The length of the CDR3 is 15 residues. Germline CDR1 and CDR2: MDHEN and SYDVKM. Deletions cut 6 bases from V and 5 bases from J, with 19 bases between. In DNA, the CDR3 is TGTGCCAGCAGCTCAACCCAGGGATTTAAGTATGGCTACACCTTC. Translating it yields CASSSTQGFKYGYTF.

This chain links TRBV4-2 with TRBJ1-3; the D is unclear. V lost 1 base to trimming and J lost 4 bases, with 8 bases between them. The CDR3 is 14 amino acids. Germline V gene sequence: CDR1 LGHNA, CDR2 YNFKEQ. In DNA, the CDR3 is TGTGCCAGCAGCCAAGTCAAACAGGGAAACACCATATATTTT. Protein product: CASSQVKQGNTIYF.

This clone was detected a few times. J is TRBJ2-2 and V is TRBV5-1; D is ambiguous. V shed 4 bases and J shed 6 bases, with 16 bases lying between them. Germline V gene data show CDR1 as SGHRS and CDR2 as YFSETQ. This CDR3 comprises 15 residues. The CDR3 reads CASSVEYARSGELFF. The CDR3 coding sequence is TGCGCCAGCAGCGTAGAGTACGCTCGTTCCGGGGAGCTGTTTTTT. The full variable domain, rest sourced from reference TRBV5-1 and TRBJ2-2, is KAGVTQTPRYLIKTRGQQVTLSCSPISGHRSVSWYQQTPGQGLQFLFEYFSETQRNKGNFPGRFSGRQFSNSRSEMNVSTLELGDSALYLCASSVEYARSGELFFGEGSRLTVL.

The V gene is TRBV5-4, the J gene TRBJ2-3; 9 positions agree with TRBD1. The germline gives CDR1 SGHNT, CDR2 YYREEE (reference sequence). The CDR3 is 15 amino acids. The J segment lost 1 base and the V segment lost 0 bases, leaving 0 bases of the junction unmatched. The CDR3: CASSLGDRGTDTQYF. CDR3 in DNA: TGTGCCAGCAGCTTGGGGGACAGGGGCACAGATACGCAGTATTTT.

The gene calls are TRBV4-3 and TRBJ2-3, with D possibly TRBD1 on 5 matching bases. The V gene's germline CDR1 is LGHNA and CDR2 YSLEER. This CDR3 contains 16 residues. Trimming removed 4 bases from V and 0 bases from J, with 14 bases in between. The CDR3 sequence is CASSRTDRISTDTQYF. DNA for the CDR3: TGCGCCAGCAGCCGTACCGACAGAATTAGCACAGATACGCAGTATTTT.

CDR3 nucleotides: TGTGCCAGCAGTGAAGCGCATCAGGGCGAAAAACTGTTTTTT. Its protein is CASSEAHQGEKLFF. The chain combines TRBV2 with TRBJ1-4, with D possibly being TRBD1 (5 bases). The CDR3 is 14 residues long. From germline, CDR1 is SNHLY and CDR2 FYNNEI. V gave up 0 bases and J gave up 8 bases, with 10 bases separating them.

This clone occurred many times. The chain recombines TRBV5-1 with TRBJ1-6; 8 bases line up with TRBD1. The trim removed 0 bases at V and 8 bases at J, leaving 7 bases unmatched. The length of the CDR3 is 16 residues. Germline V gives CDR1 SGHRS, CDR2 YFSETQ. The CDR3 nucleotides read TGCGCCAGCAGCTTGGGTAACAGGGGGAAGGATTCACCCCTCCACTTT. Residues: CASSLGNRGKDSPLHF.

The J gene is TRBJ2-2, the V gene TRBV9; D possibly corresponds to TRBD2 (6 bases). Per germline, CDR1 SGDLS and CDR2 YYNGEE. V was trimmed by 1 base and J by 1 base, leaving 11 bases between them. The CDR3 length is 16 residues. The CDR3 region is CASSVWSSGNTGELFF. The CDR3 DNA sequence: TGTGCCAGCAGCGTATGGAGTAGCGGGAACACCGGGGAGCTGTTTTTT.

This chain links TRBV7-6 with TRBJ2-1; 13 positions match TRBD2. The CDR3 runs 16 residues. V lost 4 bases and J lost 9; bases outside the gene matches: 9. Germline V CDR1 and CDR2: SGHVS, FNYEAQ. CDR3 sequence reads: CASSSRGLAGASEQFF. CDR3 nucleotide sequence: TGTGCCAGCAGCTCCCGTGGACTAGCGGGAGCGAGTGAGCAGTTCTTC.

The V call is TRBV2, the J call TRBJ2-5; tentatively, D is TRBD1 (5 bases). The CDR3 is made up of 13 amino acids. V lost 8 bases and J lost 1, with 11 bases in between. Germline V gives CDR1 SNHLY, CDR2 FYNNEI. As DNA, the CDR3 is TGTGCCAGCTTACCTGACAGCCAAGAGACCCAGTACTTC. Amino acid sequence: CASLPDSQETQYF.

A few counts support this clone. This specimen includes other DNA sequences encoding the same CDR3. The chain uses TRBV7-9 and TRBJ2-1; 8 nucleotides line up with TRBD1. This CDR3 is 15 amino acids long. V lost 4 bases and J lost 0; bases outside the gene matches: 2. Germline lookup yields CDR1 SEHNR and CDR2 FQNEAQ (reference sequence). This CDR3 is CASSSTGGSYNEQFF. Written as DNA, the CDR3 is TGTGCCAGCAGCTCCACAGGGGGCTCCTACAATGAGCAGTTCTTC.

This clone was observed a handful of times. The V gene is TRBV9, the J gene TRBJ1-6, with TRBD1 matching over 10 bases. Germline V gene lookup returns CDR1 SGDLS and CDR2 YYNGEE. The CDR3 has 16 residues. V was pared by 3 bases and J by 7 bases, with 7 bases of the junction left unmatched. CDR3 in amino acids: CASSAHRTGGNSPLHF. CDR3 coding DNA: TGTGCCAGCAGCGCCCATCGGACAGGGGGAAATTCACCCCTCCACTTT.

The rearrangement joins TRBV5-1 to TRBJ2-1, with TRBD1 matching 10 bases. This CDR3 spans 15 amino acids. The trim removed 5 bases at V and 8 bases at J, leaving 10 bases unmatched. Looked up from germline, CDR1 is SGHRS and CDR2 is YFSETQ. The DNA of the CDR3 is TGCGCCAGCAGGGAGAGACAGGGGGCCTTGTATGAGCAGTTCTTC. Protein product: CASRERQGALYEQFF.

This chain links TRBV28 with TRBJ2-7; D is perhaps TRBD1 (5 bases). V lost 4 bases and J 0 bases, leaving 13 bases between the germline ends. This CDR3 region has 15 residues. Germline V CDR1 and CDR2: MDHEN, SYDVKM. Written as DNA, the CDR3 is TGTGCCAGCAGTTCCCCGACAGACCGCTCCTACGAGCAGTACTTC. Protein: CASSSPTDRSYEQYF. Using reference TRBV28 and TRBJ2-7 for the parts outside the CDR3, the full variable domain is DVKVTQSSRYLVKRTGEKVFLECVQDMDHENMFWYRQDPGLGLRLIYFSYDVKMKEKGDIPEGYSVSREKKERFSLILESASTNQTSMYLCASSSPTDRSYEQYFGPGTRLTVT.

This sequence joins TRBV6-6 and TRBJ1-5, with TRBD1 matching over 7 bases. From germline, CDR1 is MNHNY and CDR2 SVGAGI (reference sequence). Unmatched junction bases numbered 7, after V lost 5 bases and J lost 6 bases. This CDR3 comprises 14 residues. The CDR3 sequence is CASSPTGLSQPQHF. As DNA, the CDR3 is TGTGCCAGCAGTCCGACAGGGCTGAGTCAGCCCCAGCATTTT.

The CDR3 DNA sequence: TGCAGCGTTCTCGGGGCTAACTATGGCTACACCTTC. Translated: CSVLGANYGYTF. V and J are TRBV29-1 and TRBJ1-2; the D is unclear. CDR1 and CDR2 from the germline V gene are SQVTM and ANQGSEA. V was pared by 5 bases and J by 0 bases, with 7 bases between. CDR3 length: 12 amino acids.

This clone was found a few times. The rearrangement links TRBV29-1 to TRBJ2-5, with TRBD1 matching 10 bases. Per germline, CDR1 SQVTM and CDR2 ANQGSEA. Germline trimming cut 6 bases from V and 7 bases from J; bases unmatched to any gene: 11. The CDR3 length is 14 residues. The CDR3 protein is CSVVGTGAGGTQYF. DNA for the CDR3: TGCAGCGTGGTCGGGACAGGGGCCGGAGGGACCCAGTACTTC. Full variable domain (remainder filled in from reference TRBV29-1 and TRBJ2-5): SAVISQKPSRDICQRGTSLTIQCQVDSQVTMMFWYRQQPGQSLTLIATANQGSEATYESGFVIDKFPISRPNLTFSTLTVSNMSPEDSSIYLCSVVGTGAGGTQYFGPGTRLLVL.

DNA for the CDR3: TGCGCCAGCAGCTTGGCCGGGGGGACAGGGATCACCGGGGAGCTGTTTTTT. Protein product: CASSLAGGTGITGELFF. The chain carries TRBV5-1 and TRBJ2-2; 9 positions match TRBD1. CDR1 SGHRS and CDR2 YFSETQ come from the germline V gene. The CDR3 has 17 residues. Trimming took 0 bases from V and 4 from J; bases not matched to a gene: 7.

This clone was picked up many times. This sample also contains other DNA sequences that code for the same CDR3. The chain couples TRBV7-3 to TRBJ2-1; D unclear. CDR1 SGHTA and CDR2 FQGTGA come from the germline V gene. Trimming took 5 bases from V and 5 from J, leaving 13 bases between them. The CDR3 has 14 amino acids. The CDR3 spells CASSLSRLDNEQFF. CDR3 DNA sequence: TGTGCCAGCAGCCTATCGCGACTTGACAATGAGCAGTTCTTC.

Here the CDR3 reads CASSTTGLGQPQHF. The CDR3 coding sequence is TGTGCCAGCTCGACGACAGGGCTGGGTCAGCCCCAGCATTTT. This chain links TRBV18 with TRBJ1-5, with 7 bases identical to TRBD1. This CDR3 spans 14 amino acids. Germline CDR1 reads KGHSH; CDR2 reads LQKENI. Unmatched junction bases numbered 8, after V lost 6 bases and J lost 6 bases.

This chain links TRBV2 with TRBJ1-1; TRBD1 matches at 7 bases. The CDR3 spans 14 residues. The ends lost 7 bases at V and 4 bases at J; junction bases unmatched: 9. Germline V gives CDR1 SNHLY, CDR2 FYNNEI. CDR3: CASTPGQVATEAFF. CDR3 bases: TGTGCCAGCACCCCCGGACAGGTTGCCACTGAAGCTTTCTTT.

The CDR3 reads CSVGGQRGWNTEAFF. The DNA for the CDR3 is TGCAGCGTGGGGGGTCAAAGAGGGTGGAACACTGAAGCTTTCTTT. This sequence joins TRBV29-1 and TRBJ1-1; D is perhaps TRBD1 (5 bases). V was cut by 6 bases and J by 1 base, with 18 bases left in between. This CDR3 comprises 15 residues. CDR1 and CDR2 from the germline V gene are SQVTM and ANQGSEA.

The chain employs TRBV19 and TRBJ2-7; no firm D call. The ends were cut back, 2 bases at V and 6 bases at J, with 8 bases in the middle. The germline CDR1 and CDR2 sequences are LNHDA and SQIVND (reference sequence). The CDR3 is 12 residues long. Here the CDR3 reads CASSISTGEQYF. CDR3 nucleotide sequence: TGTGCCAGTAGTATATCGACGGGCGAGCAGTACTTC. Full variable domain (rest looked up from reference TRBV19 and TRBJ2-7): DGGITQSPKYLFRKEGQNVTLSCEQNLNHDAMYWYRQDPGQGLRLIYYSQIVNDFQKGDIAEGYSVSREKKESFPLTVTSAQKNPTAFYLCASSISTGEQYFGPGTRLTVT.

This clone was recorded a few times. The rearrangement uses TRBV4-3 and TRBJ2-1; 8 positions match TRBD1. The CDR3 has 14 amino acids. V dropped 2 bases and J dropped 10; count of bases not matched to a gene: 7. Per germline, CDR1 LGHNA and CDR2 YSLEER. The CDR3 DNA reads TGCGCCAGCAGCCAATGGCAGGGGGCGGAGGAGCAGTTCTTC. Its protein product is CASSQWQGAEEQFF.